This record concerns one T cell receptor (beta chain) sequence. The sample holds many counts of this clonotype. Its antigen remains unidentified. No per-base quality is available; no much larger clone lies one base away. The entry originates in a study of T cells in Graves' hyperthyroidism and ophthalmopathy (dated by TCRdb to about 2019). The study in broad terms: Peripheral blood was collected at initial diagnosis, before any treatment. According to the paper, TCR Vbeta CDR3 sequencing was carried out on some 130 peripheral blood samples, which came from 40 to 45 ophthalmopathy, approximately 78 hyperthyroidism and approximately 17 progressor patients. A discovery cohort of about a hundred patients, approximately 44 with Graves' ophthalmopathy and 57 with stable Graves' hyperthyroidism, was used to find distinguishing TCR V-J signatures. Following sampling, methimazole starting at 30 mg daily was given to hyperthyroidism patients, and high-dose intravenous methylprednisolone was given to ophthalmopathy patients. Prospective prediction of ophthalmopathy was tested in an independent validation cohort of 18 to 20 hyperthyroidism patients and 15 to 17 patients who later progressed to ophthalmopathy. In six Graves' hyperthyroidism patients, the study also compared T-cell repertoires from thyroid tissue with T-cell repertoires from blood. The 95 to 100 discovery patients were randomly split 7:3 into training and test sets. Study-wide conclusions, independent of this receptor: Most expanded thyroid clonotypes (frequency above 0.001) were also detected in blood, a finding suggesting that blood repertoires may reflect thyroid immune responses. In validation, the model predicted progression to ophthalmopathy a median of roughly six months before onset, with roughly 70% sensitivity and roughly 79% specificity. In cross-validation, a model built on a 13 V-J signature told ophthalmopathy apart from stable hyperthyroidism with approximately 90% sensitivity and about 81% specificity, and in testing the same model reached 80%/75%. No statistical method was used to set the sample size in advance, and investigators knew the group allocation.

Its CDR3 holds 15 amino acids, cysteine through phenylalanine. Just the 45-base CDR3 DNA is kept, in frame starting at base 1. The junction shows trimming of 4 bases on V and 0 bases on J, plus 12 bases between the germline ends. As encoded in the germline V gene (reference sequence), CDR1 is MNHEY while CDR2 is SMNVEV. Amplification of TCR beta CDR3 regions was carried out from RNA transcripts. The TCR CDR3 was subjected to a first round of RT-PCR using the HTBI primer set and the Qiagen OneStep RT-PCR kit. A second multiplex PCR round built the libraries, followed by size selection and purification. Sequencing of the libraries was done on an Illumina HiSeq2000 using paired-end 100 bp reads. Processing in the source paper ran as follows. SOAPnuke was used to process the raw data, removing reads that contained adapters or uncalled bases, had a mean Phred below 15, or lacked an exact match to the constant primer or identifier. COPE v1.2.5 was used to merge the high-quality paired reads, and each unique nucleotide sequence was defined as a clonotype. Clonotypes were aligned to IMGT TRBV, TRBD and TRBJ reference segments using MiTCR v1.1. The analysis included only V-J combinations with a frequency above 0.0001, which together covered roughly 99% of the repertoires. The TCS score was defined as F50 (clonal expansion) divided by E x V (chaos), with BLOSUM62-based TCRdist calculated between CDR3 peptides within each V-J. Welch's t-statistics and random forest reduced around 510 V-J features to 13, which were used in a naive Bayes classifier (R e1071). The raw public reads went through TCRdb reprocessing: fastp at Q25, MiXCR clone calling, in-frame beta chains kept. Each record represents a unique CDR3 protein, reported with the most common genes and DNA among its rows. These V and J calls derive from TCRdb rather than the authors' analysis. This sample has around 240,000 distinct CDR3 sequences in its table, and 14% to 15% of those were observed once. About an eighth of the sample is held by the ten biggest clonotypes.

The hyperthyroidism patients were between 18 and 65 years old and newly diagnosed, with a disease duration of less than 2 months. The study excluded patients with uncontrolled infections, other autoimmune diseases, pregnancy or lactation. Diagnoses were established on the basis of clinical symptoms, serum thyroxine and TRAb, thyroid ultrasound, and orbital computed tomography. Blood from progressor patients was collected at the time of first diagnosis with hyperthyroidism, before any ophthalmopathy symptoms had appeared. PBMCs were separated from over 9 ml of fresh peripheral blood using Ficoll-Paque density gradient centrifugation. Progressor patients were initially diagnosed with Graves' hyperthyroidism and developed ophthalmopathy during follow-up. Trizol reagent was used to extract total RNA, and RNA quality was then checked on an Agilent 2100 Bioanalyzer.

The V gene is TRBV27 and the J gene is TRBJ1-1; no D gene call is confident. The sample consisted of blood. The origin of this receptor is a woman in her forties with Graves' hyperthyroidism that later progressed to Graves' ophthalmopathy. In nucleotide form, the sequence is TGTGCCAGCAGTTCCCGAACAGAGATGAACACTGAAGCTTTCTTT. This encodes CASSSRTEMNTEAFF.